This T cell receptor beta chain was sequenced during a study of neoadjuvant anti-PD-1 for oral cavity cancer. Overall study context: Patients without progression got a fourth dose around day 43.

Time point described: after neoadjuvant nivolumab, at surgical resection. PBMCs were not maintained or expanded in culture before analysis. Sequenced by immunoSEQ multiplex PCR; TCRdb stores in-frame clones only, minus some. Of about 10,000 clones listed, about three fifths are singletons. About this clone: The antigen is unknown.

The V and J ends lost 6 bases and 0 bases respectively, with 14 bases between them. Germline V CDR1 and CDR2: SNHLY, FYNNEI. CDR3 length: 16 amino acids. The study's findings and limits: PBMC Gini-index clonality exceeded responders' in non-responders post-nivolumab.

The V gene is TRBV2, the J gene TRBJ1-4; the D is unclear. This receptor was obtained from a person aged 35-79 years with oral cavity squamous cell carcinoma. Sequences were derived from PBMCs, sampled after nivolumab (anti-PD-1) treatment. The CDR3, as DNA: TGTGCCAGCAGGAGAAGTCCCCAGGCAACTAATGAAAAACTGTTTTTT. It is translated as CASRRSPQATNEKLFF.